The 8 T cell receptor beta chains below come from one sample, sequenced in a study of patients and donors after allogeneic stem cell transplantation. TCRdb re-called the RT-PCR reads with MiXCR, one entry per CDR3 protein. The sample lists approximately 140,000 distinct CDR3 sequences, over 35% seen once, with about 50% in the top ten. The sequenced sample consisted of blood, either unsorted or a sorted T cell fraction (not recorded which). The receptors were gathered from a human donor who was either an allogeneic HSCT recipient or a stem cell or donor lymphocyte infusion donor (not recorded which). It is not recorded whose cells these are; they may come from a transplant donor.

The gene calls are TRBV4-1 and TRBJ1-1; 7 bases line up with TRBD1. The junction had 8 bases not matched to a gene; V was cut back by 4 bases and J by 0 bases. Germline CDR1 MGHRA, CDR2 YSYEKL. The CDR3 runs to 16 residues. CDR3 bases: TGCGCCAGCAGCCCGTCGGGAGGGGGCATGAACACTGAAGCTTTCTTT. Amino acids: CASSPSGGGMNTEAFF.

The V call is TRBV12-3 or TRBV12-4, the J call TRBJ1-6; 8 nucleotides match TRBD1. The V gene end was trimmed by 3 bases and the J gene end by 11 bases; junction bases not matched to a gene: 6. This CDR3 spans 14 amino acids. The CDR3 reads CASSLAQGATPLHF. The CDR3 region has the DNA TGTGCCAGCAGTTTGGCGCAGGGGGCTACACCCCTCCACTTT.

This clonotype was found a few times. V usage is TRBV7-2 and J usage is TRBJ1-6, with D unclear. This CDR3 region has 14 residues. V was shortened by 5 bases and J by 6 bases, with 11 bases between the two germline ends. Germline V gene data show CDR1 as SGHTA and CDR2 as FQGNSA. The CDR3 is CASSPIGPNSPLHF. Written as DNA, the CDR3 is TGTGCCAGCAGCCCCATCGGGCCTAATTCACCCCTCCACTTT.

This chain joins TRBV7-9 and TRBJ1-1; D gene ambiguous. Trimming cost V 5 bases and J 4 bases, with 14 bases left between them. This CDR3 is 14 amino acids long. Germline-derived CDR1 and CDR2 are SEHNR and FQNEAQ (reference sequence). The DNA of the CDR3 is TGTGCCAGCAGCAAAGTCGGCTTTAGCACTGAAGCTTTCTTT. Amino acid sequence: CASSKVGFSTEAFF.

This rearrangement joins TRBV3-1 to TRBJ1-3; D not resolved. This CDR3 spans 11 amino acids. Trimming pared 6 bases from V and 4 bases from J, leaving 4 bases between. Germline CDR1 LGHDT, CDR2 YNNKEL (reference sequence). The CDR3 protein is CASSGGNTIYF. The CDR3 DNA reads as TGTGCCAGCAGTGGGGGAAACACCATATATTTT. Full variable domain (outside the CDR3, taken from reference TRBV3-1 and TRBJ1-3): DTAVSQTPKYLVTQMGNDKSIKCEQNLGHDTMYWYKQDSKKFLKIMFSYNNKELIINETVPNRFSPKSPDKAHLNLHINSLELGDSAVYFCASSGGNTIYFGEGSWLTVV.

The J gene is TRBJ2-2, the V gene TRBV12-3 or TRBV12-4; tentative D call: TRBD1 (6 bases). The CDR3 has 15 residues. With 6 bases removed from V and 6 bases from J, the gap between germline ends came to 17 bases. The CDR3 nucleotides read TGTGCCAGCAGAACACGGACAGATACGGCCGGGGAGCTGTTTTTT. Amino acids: CASRTRTDTAGELFF.

The V and J genes are TRBV12-3 or TRBV12-4 and TRBJ2-5, with TRBD2 identical over 14 bases. The CDR3 is 18 residues long. J gave up 5 bases and V 6 bases, and 14 bases lay outside the gene matches. CDR3 DNA sequence: TGTGCCAGCAGCCCCCTGAGACTAGCGGGGGGGCGGGCGGAGACCCAGTACTTC. Encoded protein: CASSPLRLAGGRAETQYF.

A note on this clonotype: One end of the junction does not line up with germline, which may come from a read error. V gene TRBV7-7 combines with J gene TRBJ2-2; D gene ambiguous. Germline CDR1 SSHAT, CDR2 FNYEAQ (reference sequence). CDR3 length equals 16 residues. In DNA, the CDR3 is TGTGCTAGCAGCTTAGGCCGCGGCCCTAACACCGGGGAGCTGTTTTTT. Translation gives CASSLGRGPNTGELFF.